One sample yielded the 23 T cell receptor beta chains listed below, sequenced in a study of CDR3 diversity in severe acne. TCRdb passed the PCR reads through MiXCR, listing each CDR3 protein once. The sample has over 90,000 distinct CDR3 sequences; under 60% are singletons. The sample was blood. The receptors were sampled from a male donor with acne.

The chain couples TRBV7-2 to TRBJ2-7; 13 nucleotides agree with TRBD2. With 1 base clipped from V and 6 bases from J, the junction kept 9 bases outside the gene matches. This CDR3 region has 17 residues. Germline CDR1 and CDR2: SGHTA and FQGNSA. CDR3 residues: CASSLDVGLAGDVEQYF. CDR3 bases: TGTGCCAGCAGCTTAGATGTAGGACTAGCGGGAGATGTCGAGCAGTACTTC.

This chain uses TRBV19 with TRBJ1-2, with 9 bases lining up with TRBD1. The J segment lost 4 bases and the V segment lost 5 bases, leaving 20 bases of the junction unmatched. Germline lookup yields CDR1 LNHDA and CDR2 SQIVND (reference sequence). The CDR3 consists of 19 residues. The DNA of the CDR3 is TGTGCCAGTAGTGCAAACCGGGACAGGGCGCGGTTCAGGGTCTATGGCTACACCTTC. Its translation is CASSANRDRARFRVYGYTF.

In regard to this clonotype: A much larger clonotype is one base distant, so this may be a read error. As the CDR3 is not closed by the conserved phenylalanine or tryptophan, this likely results from a read error. The CDR3 protein is CASSPTGHNEKLFL. CDR3 coding DNA: TGTGCCAGCAGCCCGACGGGACACAATGAAAAACTGTTTCTT. The rearrangement uses TRBV7-9 and TRBJ1-4, with D tentatively TRBD1 (6 bases). CDR1 and CDR2 (germline): SEHNR, FQNEAQ (reference sequence). The CDR3 is 14 residues long. The V and J ends lost 5 bases and 5 bases respectively, with 12 bases between them.

The CDR3 loop is CSVALTSGRANEQFF. The CDR3, as DNA: TGCAGTGTTGCCTTGACTAGCGGGAGGGCCAATGAGCAGTTCTTC. The rearrangement uses TRBV20-1 and TRBJ2-1; TRBD2 matches 14 bases. The junction had 8 bases not matched to a gene; V was cut back by 7 bases and J by 6 bases. Germline lookup yields CDR1 DFQATT and CDR2 SNEGSKA (reference sequence). This CDR3 spans 15 amino acids.

This chain connects TRBV7-2 to TRBJ2-5; TRBD2 matches 15 bases. Per the germline V gene, CDR1 is SGHTA and CDR2 is FQGNSA. The length of the CDR3 is 16 residues. Germline trimming cut 5 bases from V and 4 bases from J; bases unmatched to any gene: 5. The CDR3, as DNA: TGTGCCAGCAGCAAACCGGGACTAGCGGGAGGAGAGACCCAGTACTTC. Translating it yields CASSKPGLAGGETQYF.

This clonotype was recorded many times. The rearrangement links TRBV5-1 to TRBJ2-7; TRBD2 aligns across 14 bases. The trim removed 2 bases at V and 2 bases at J, leaving 9 bases unmatched. The germline V gene has CDR1 SGHRS and CDR2 YFSETQ. The CDR3 runs to 18 residues. CDR3 loop: CASSFLPGLAGETYEQYF. CDR3 nucleotide sequence: TGCGCCAGCAGCTTTCTCCCGGGACTAGCGGGAGAAACCTACGAGCAGTACTTC. Combining the CDR3 with reference TRBV5-1 and TRBJ2-7 gives the whole variable domain KAGVTQTPRYLIKTRGQQVTLSCSPISGHRSVSWYQQTPGQGLQFLFEYFSETQRNKGNFPGRFSGRQFSNSRSEMNVSTLELGDSALYLCASSFLPGLAGETYEQYFGPGTRLTVT.

This clonotype was counted a few times. The chain carries TRBV25-1 and TRBJ1-2; possibly TRBD1 for D (5 bases). Trimming shortened V by 7 bases and J by 6 bases, and 12 bases separated the two germline ends. CDR3 length equals 12 residues. CDR1 and CDR2 (germline): MGHDK, SYGVNS. The DNA for the CDR3 is TGTGCCAGCACGGGGGGATCGGATGGCTACACCTTC. It is translated as CASTGGSDGYTF.

This clonotype showed up many times. The chain carries TRBV29-1 and TRBJ1-5; TRBD1 is a possible D gene (6 bases). Trimming took off 1 base at V and 4 bases at J, with 8 bases between the two ends. CDR3 length: 13 residues. CDR1 and CDR2 (germline): SQVTM, ANQGSEA. DNA of the CDR3: TGCAGCGTTGAAGGAGGGGGAAATCAGCCCCAGCATTTT. This translates into CSVEGGGNQPQHF.

The chain couples TRBV6-5 to TRBJ2-3, with TRBD2 identical over 10 bases. Trimming removed 6 bases from V and 2 bases from J; junction bases left unmatched: 2. CDR1 and CDR2 from the germline V gene are MNHEY and SVGAGI. CDR3 length: 14 residues. CDR3 amino acids: CASRGTSDTDTQYF. The CDR3 DNA reads TGTGCCAGCAGGGGGACTAGCGACACAGATACGCAGTATTTT.

Details on this clonotype: At one boundary the junction diverges from the germline segment, which might be a read error. The rearrangement uses TRBV6-6 and TRBJ2-7, with D hard to call. The CDR3 runs to 14 residues. Germline values: CDR1 MNHNY, CDR2 SVGAGI (reference sequence). CDR3 nucleotide sequence: TGCGCCGGCACCCCACGGACGGACTCCTACGAGCAGTACTTC. It is translated as CAGTPRTDSYEQYF.

This clonotype appeared a single time. The rearrangement uses TRBV10-2 and TRBJ1-1; 7 bases agree with TRBD1. The CDR3 covers 12 residues. Germline lookup yields CDR1 WSHSY and CDR2 SAAADI. V was clipped by 8 bases and J by 3 bases; unmatched bases: 3. CDR3 bases: TGCGCCAGCGGAACAGGGGACACTGAAGCTTTCTTT. Amino acids: CASGTGDTEAFF.

The rearrangement uses TRBV25-1 and TRBJ1-2; no clear D. The germline V and J ends were trimmed by 8 bases and 8 bases, with 9 bases remaining between them. Germline V gene sequence: CDR1 MGHDK, CDR2 SYGVNS. The CDR3 sequence is 10 residues long. The CDR3 nucleotides are TGTGCCAGCCTGGGGAAGGGCTACACCTTC. Encoded protein: CASLGKGYTF.

This clonotype was detected once. The chain couples TRBV29-1 to TRBJ1-6; 11 nucleotides agree with TRBD1. Trimming cost V 7 bases and J 9 bases; bases outside gene matches: 5. This CDR3 spans 13 amino acids. Germline V lookup: CDR1 SQVTM, CDR2 ANQGSEA. The CDR3 spells CSAGQGAGSPLHF. The CDR3 DNA reads as TGCAGCGCTGGACAGGGGGCCGGTTCACCCCTCCACTTT.

The rearrangement links TRBV28 to TRBJ2-3; no clear D. Looked up from germline, CDR1 is MDHEN and CDR2 is SYDVKM. The CDR3 runs to 15 residues. V lost 5 bases to trimming and J lost 2 bases, with 14 bases between them. The CDR3 is CASSNLGGDTDTQYF. The CDR3, as DNA: TGTGCCAGCAGTAATCTAGGCGGAGACACAGATACGCAGTATTTT.

The chain has TRBV19 and TRBJ2-2; 12 bases line up with TRBD1. The germline V gene encodes CDR1 LNHDA and CDR2 SQIVND (reference sequence). Unmatched junction bases numbered 5, after V lost 5 bases and J lost 1 base. CDR3 length: 17 residues. In DNA, the CDR3 is TGTGCCAGTAGTGGGACAGGGGGCTATAGGAACACCGGGGAGCTGTTTTTT. Its protein product is CASSGTGGYRNTGELFF.

The chain is built from TRBV20-1 and TRBJ2-5; D gene uncertain. V was trimmed by 1 base and J by 0 bases, leaving 21 bases between them. The CDR3 is 18 amino acids. The germline gives CDR1 DFQATT, CDR2 SNEGSKA (reference sequence). The CDR3 is CSARGPSVAVLYQETQYF. CDR3 bases: TGCAGTGCTAGAGGCCCCTCTGTGGCGGTGCTGTACCAAGAGACCCAGTACTTC.

For this clonotype: This clone may be a read error of a much larger clone one base away. This chain links TRBV7-3 with TRBJ1-3; TRBD1 matches at 7 bases. The CDR3 has 15 residues. Germline lookup yields CDR1 SGHTA and CDR2 FQGTGA. In DNA, the CDR3 is TGTGCCAGCAGCCTGGGGACAGTCTCTGGAAACACCATATTTTTT. It specifies CASSLGTVSGNTIFF. The full variable domain, its missing parts supplied by reference TRBV7-3 and TRBJ1-3, is GAGVSQTPSNKVTEKGKYVELRCDPISGHTALYWYRQSLGQGPEFLIYFQGTGAADDSGLPNDRFFAVRPEGSVSTLKIQRTERGDSAVYLCASSLGTVSGNTIFFGEGSWLTVV.

The chain recombines TRBV29-1 with TRBJ1-4; D gene uncertain. Germline CDR1 reads SQVTM; CDR2 reads ANQGSEA. V lost 7 bases and J lost 0, with 18 bases in between. CDR3 length: 16 amino acids. CDR3 in amino acids: CSAERIPDTTNEKLFF. Here the CDR3 DNA reads TGCAGCGCCGAAAGGATCCCAGACACAACTAATGAAAAACTGTTTTTT.

The chain employs TRBV7-9 and TRBJ1-2, with TRBD1 as a possible D gene (5 bases). V shed 0 bases and J shed 5 bases, with 16 bases lying between them. This CDR3 spans 16 amino acids. The germline gives CDR1 SEHNR, CDR2 FQNEAQ (reference sequence). CDR3 sequence: CASSLATSGTEYGYTF. In DNA, the CDR3 is TGTGCCAGCAGCTTAGCGACCTCCGGGACGGAGTATGGCTACACCTTC.

V is TRBV3-1 and J is TRBJ2-7; tentative D call: TRBD2 (5 bases). V was pared by 4 bases and J by 7 bases, with 11 bases between. CDR3 length: 12 residues. Germline CDR1 and CDR2: LGHDT and YNNKEL (reference sequence). The CDR3 DNA reads as TGTGCCAGCAGCCCTGTCCCGGGGGAGCAGTACTTC. Encoded protein: CASSPVPGEQYF.

This clonotype was seen only once. This chain links TRBV10-3 with TRBJ1-2; tentatively, D is TRBD1 (6 bases). Germline assignment: CDR1 ENHRY and CDR2 SYGVKD. The CDR3 is made up of 17 amino acids. V gave up 2 bases and J gave up 3 bases, with 19 bases separating them. CDR3 region: CAISEPEQGYRDYGYTF. CDR3 DNA: TGTGCCATCAGTGAGCCGGAACAGGGTTATCGGGACTATGGCTACACCTTC.

This clonotype was observed once. V gene TRBV29-1 combines with J gene TRBJ2-7, with D possibly called TRBD1 or TRBD2 (6 bases each). Germline CDR1 is SQVTM and CDR2 is ANQGSEA. CDR3 length equals 12 residues. The V end was cut by 7 bases, the J end by 6 bases, with 16 bases between. The CDR3 loop is CSAAEGGSEQYF. CDR3 sequence (DNA): TGCAGCGCCGCCGAGGGGGGAAGCGAGCAGTACTTC.

This clonotype appeared many times. The V call is TRBV4-1, the J call TRBJ1-6; a possible D gene is TRBD1 (5 bases). Germline values: CDR1 MGHRA, CDR2 YSYEKL. This CDR3 comprises 14 residues. The V end lost 0 bases, the J end lost 7 bases, and 7 bases lay between the germline ends. The CDR3 bases are TGCGCCAGCAGCCAAGAGGCAGGGAATTCACCCCTCCACTTT. It specifies CASSQEAGNSPLHF.